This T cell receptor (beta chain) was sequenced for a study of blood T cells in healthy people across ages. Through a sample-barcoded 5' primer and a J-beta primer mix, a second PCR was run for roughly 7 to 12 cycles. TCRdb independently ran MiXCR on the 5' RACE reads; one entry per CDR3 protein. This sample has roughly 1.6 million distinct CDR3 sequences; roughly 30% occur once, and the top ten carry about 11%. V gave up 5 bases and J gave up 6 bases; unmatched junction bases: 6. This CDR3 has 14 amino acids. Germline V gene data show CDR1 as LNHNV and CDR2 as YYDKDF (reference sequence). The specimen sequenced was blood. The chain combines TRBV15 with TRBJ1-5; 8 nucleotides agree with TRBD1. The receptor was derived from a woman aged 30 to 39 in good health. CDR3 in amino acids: CATSRRGQVQPQHF. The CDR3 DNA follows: TGTGCCACCAGCCGCAGGGGGCAGGTTCAGCCCCAGCATTTT.